This TCR beta chain appears in the sequencing data of a study of blood T cells in healthy people across ages. Study observations and caveats: Compared with aged donors, long-lived donors showed fewer expanded clones, suggesting selection.

It was with a sample-barcoded 5' primer and a J-beta primer mix that a second PCR of about 6 to 12 cycles was run. TCRdb recomputed calls from the 5' RACE reads with MiXCR, one row per CDR3 protein. The data show around 1.5 million distinct CDR3 sequences, with about 35% seen just once and approximately 11% held by the top ten. This clonotype occurred many times. Its cognate antigen is unknown. Germline values: CDR1 SQVTM, CDR2 ANQGSEA. Trimming took off 8 bases at V and 4 bases at J, with 17 bases between the two ends. This CDR3 has 13 amino acids. Material for sequencing was blood. The origin of this receptor is a woman in her 30s in good health. V is TRBV29-1 and J is TRBJ2-5, with D possibly being TRBD1 (6 bases). The CDR3 loop is CSTRQARAETQYF. The CDR3 DNA sequence: TGCAGCACACGACAGGCTAGGGCAGAGACCCAGTACTTC.